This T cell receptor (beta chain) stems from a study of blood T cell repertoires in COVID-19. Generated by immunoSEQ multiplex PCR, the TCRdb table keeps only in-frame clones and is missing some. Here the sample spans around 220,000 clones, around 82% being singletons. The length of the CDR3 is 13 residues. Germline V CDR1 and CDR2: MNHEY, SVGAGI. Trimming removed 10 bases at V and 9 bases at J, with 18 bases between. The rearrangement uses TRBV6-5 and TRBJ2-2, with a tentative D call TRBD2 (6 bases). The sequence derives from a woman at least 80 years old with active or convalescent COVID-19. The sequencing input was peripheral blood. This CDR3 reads CATKASVYRELFF. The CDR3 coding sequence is TGTGCCACCAAGGCTAGCGTGTACCGGGAGCTGTTTTTT.